What follows are 21 T cell receptor beta chains derived from one specimen sequenced in a study of cytomegalovirus exposure and HLA in healthy donors (dated by TCRdb to the late 2010s). The method was the immunoSEQ multiplex PCR assay. The multiplex PCR relied on a mix of 60 forward primers for TCR Vbeta segments and 13 reverse primers for TCR Jbeta segments. TCRdb's version of the immuneACCESS table is confined to in-frame rearrangements and falls short of the full clone set. An unresolved V gene accounts for under half of the shortfall where checked; the remainder is of unknown origin. In all, the sample holds 160,000 or so clones, and roughly 76% of those were seen once. The ten largest clones add up to about 13% of the sample. The sequencing input was PBMCs. The receptors derive from a woman between 50 and 59 years old in good health and CMV-seronegative.

V usage is TRBV6-5 and J usage is TRBJ1-5; D gene ambiguous. This CDR3 comprises 15 residues. V lost 5 bases, J lost 0 bases, and 11 bases lay in between. Germline values: CDR1 MNHEY, CDR2 SVGAGI. The CDR3 nucleotides read TGTGCCAGCAGTACAACGCAGAATAGCAATCAGCCCCAGCATTTT. Protein: CASSTTQNSNQPQHF.

This clone showed up just once. The chain carries TRBV7-2 and TRBJ2-1; 9 nucleotides agree with TRBD1. Germline CDR1 reads SGHTA; CDR2 reads FQGNSA. The CDR3 loop spans 15 amino acids. The trim removed 0 bases at V and 9 bases at J, leaving 6 bases unmatched. This chain's CDR3 is CASSLAQGARLEQFF. The CDR3 DNA reads TGTGCCAGCAGCTTAGCACAGGGGGCGCGTCTTGAGCAGTTCTTC.

V and J are TRBV6-6 and TRBJ2-3; D may be TRBD2 (5 bases). Germline V CDR1 and CDR2: MNHNY, SVGAGI (reference sequence). This CDR3 spans 14 amino acids. V lost 2 bases and J lost 4, with 10 bases in between. CDR3 coding DNA: TGTGCCAGCAGTTACGGGAGCGGCTCAGATACGCAGTATTTT. Its translation is CASSYGSGSDTQYF.

This chain links TRBV19 with TRBJ1-2; the D is unclear. The CDR3 has 14 amino acids. Per the germline V gene, CDR1 is LNHDA and CDR2 is SQIVND (reference sequence). The germline V and J ends were trimmed by 3 bases and 1 base, with 9 bases remaining between them. The CDR3 DNA reads TGTGCCAGTAGTATCACGGGAAGTAACTATGGCTACACCTTC. Protein: CASSITGSNYGYTF.

The chain carries TRBV2 and TRBJ2-2; TRBD2 might be the D (7 bases). The CDR3 is 18 residues long. V was pared by 0 bases and J by 4 bases, with 18 bases between. CDR1 and CDR2 from the germline V gene are SNHLY and FYNNEI. The CDR3 sequence: CASSEARRRGRSTGELFF. The CDR3 DNA follows: TGTGCCAGCAGTGAAGCGCGTCGGCGGGGGCGATCCACCGGGGAGCTGTTTTTT.

The chain joins TRBV30 to TRBJ2-1; D not resolved. V lost 4 bases and J 5 bases, leaving 12 bases between the germline ends. Per the germline V gene, CDR1 is GTSNPN and CDR2 is SVGIG (reference sequence). The CDR3 spans 13 residues. The CDR3 here is CAWTWAPDNEQFF. The CDR3 nucleotides are TGTGCCTGGACGTGGGCGCCAGACAATGAGCAGTTCTTC.

The genes are TRBV6-5 and TRBJ1-2; no definite D call. V shed 6 bases and J shed 4 bases, with 12 bases lying between them. Germline assignment: CDR1 MNHEY and CDR2 SVGAGI. CDR3 length: 13 amino acids. In DNA, the CDR3 is TGTGCCAGCAGCCAGGAGGGCGCCTATGGCTACACCTTC. This codes for CASSQEGAYGYTF.

This clone occurred once. This chain uses TRBV15 with TRBJ1-1; D unclear. There are 13 residues in the CDR3. Deletions cut 4 bases from V and 0 bases from J, with 6 bases between. Germline V gene data show CDR1 as LNHNV and CDR2 as YYDKDF (reference sequence). The CDR3 loop is CATSNLLNTEAFF. The CDR3, as DNA: TGTGCCACCAGCAATCTGTTGAACACTGAAGCTTTCTTT.

The chain combines TRBV4-1 with TRBJ2-7, with a weak D call TRBD2 (5 bases). Germline V CDR1 and CDR2: MGHRA, YSYEKL. This CDR3 is built from 15 residues. V shed 0 bases and J shed 1 base, with 10 bases lying between them. The CDR3 region is CASSQDGAESYEQYF. The CDR3 DNA sequence: TGCGCCAGCAGCCAAGATGGAGCGGAATCCTACGAGCAGTACTTC.

This rearrangement joins TRBV30 to TRBJ1-5; unclear D gene. The CDR3 consists of 15 residues. CDR1 and CDR2 from the germline V gene are GTSNPN and SVGIG (reference sequence). Deletions cut 2 bases from V and 5 bases from J, with 16 bases between. Here the CDR3 reads CAWSRAWGGDQPQHF. In DNA, the CDR3 is TGTGCCTGGAGTCGTGCGTGGGGAGGAGATCAGCCCCAGCATTTT.

This clone was seen a handful of times. The rearrangement links TRBV28 to TRBJ1-5, with 7 bases that match TRBD1. From germline, CDR1 is MDHEN and CDR2 SYDVKM. The trim removed 8 bases at V and 1 base at J, leaving 8 bases unmatched. The CDR3 runs to 15 residues. In nucleotides, the CDR3 is TGTGCCAGCCACGGTCACAGGGGAAGCAATCAGCCCCAGCATTTT. It specifies CASHGHRGSNQPQHF. Based on the CDR3 plus reference TRBV28 and TRBJ1-5, the full variable domain is DVKVTQSSRYLVKRTGEKVFLECVQDMDHENMFWYRQDPGLGLRLIYFSYDVKMKEKGDIPEGYSVSREKKERFSLILESASTNQTSMYLCASHGHRGSNQPQHFGDGTRLSIL.

This chain links TRBV6-5 with TRBJ2-7; TRBD2 matches 10 bases. Trimming at V came to 6 bases and at J to 5 bases, leaving 10 bases not matched to a gene. This CDR3 region has 15 residues. Germline values: CDR1 MNHEY, CDR2 SVGAGI. The DNA for the CDR3 is TGTGCCAGCAGGGGGGCCGGGACTAGCGAAGACGAGCAGTACTTC. Protein product: CASRGAGTSEDEQYF.

The chain employs TRBV21-1 and TRBJ1-1. TRBV21-1 is marked as a pseudogene. CDR3 length: 14 residues. The CDR3 spells CASGVRGEDTEAFF. CDR3 coding DNA: TGTGCCAGCGGGGTTCGCGGGGAGGATACTGAAGCTTTCTTT.

The chain employs TRBV19 and TRBJ2-1; 10 bases map to TRBD2. The CDR3 loop spans 16 amino acids. With V trimmed by 1 base and J by 9 bases, 9 bases remained unmatched. CDR1 and CDR2 (germline): LNHDA, SQIVND (reference sequence). The CDR3 DNA sequence: TGTGCCAGTAGTATAGGGGAGAGCGGGAGGGCCAGTGAGCAGTTCTTC. Its translation is CASSIGESGRASEQFF.

The V call is TRBV7-6, the J call TRBJ2-5; possible D gene TRBD1, 5 bases. Per the germline V gene, CDR1 is SGHVS and CDR2 is FNYEAQ. Trimming cost V 2 bases and J 5 bases, with 15 bases left between them. The CDR3 runs 15 residues. This chain's CDR3 is CASSLKVGLEETQYF. CDR3 DNA: TGTGCCAGCAGCTTAAAGGTGGGGCTTGAGGAGACCCAGTACTTC.

The chain has TRBV30 and TRBJ2-2, with D possibly matching TRBD1 (6 bases). The length of the CDR3 is 15 residues. Germline V gives CDR1 GTSNPN, CDR2 SVGIG (reference sequence). V shed 5 bases and J shed 2 bases, with 15 bases lying between them. The CDR3 DNA follows: TGTGCCTGGCTGACGGCTGGGACAAACACCGGGGAGCTGTTTTTT. This codes for CAWLTAGTNTGELFF.

This clone was observed a few times. J is TRBJ2-5 and V is TRBV10-3; maybe TRBD1 (7 bases). The CDR3 is 13 residues long. Germline V gives CDR1 ENHRY, CDR2 SYGVKD. Trimming removed 9 bases at V and 5 bases at J, with 16 bases between. CDR3 in amino acids: CAIGGGGWETQYF. The CDR3 DNA follows: TGTGCCATAGGAGGGGGCGGGTGGGAGACCCAGTACTTC.

The chain employs TRBV10-2 and TRBJ2-5; 7 bases line up with TRBD1. Germline assignment: CDR1 WSHSY and CDR2 SAAADI. J gave up 7 bases and V 6 bases, and 17 bases lay outside the gene matches. The CDR3 extends over 16 amino acids. The CDR3 DNA reads as TGCGCCAGCAGACAAAGACAGGGTGATGTTGGGGGGACCCAGTACTTC. Translated: CASRQRQGDVGGTQYF.

The rearrangement joins TRBV5-1 to TRBJ1-2; 12 bases agree with TRBD1. This CDR3 has 14 residues. Looked up from germline, CDR1 is SGHRS and CDR2 is YFSETQ. Losses at the gene ends were 4 bases for V and 7 bases for J; bases not matched to a gene: 5. DNA of the CDR3: TGCGCCAGCAGCCCCGGGACAGGGGGCGCTGGCTACACCTTC. It encodes CASSPGTGGAGYTF.

The chain has TRBV9 and TRBJ2-7; TRBD1 matches 10 bases. Per germline, CDR1 SGDLS and CDR2 YYNGEE. The junction had 5 bases not matched to a gene; V was cut back by 0 bases and J by 5 bases. There are 15 residues in the CDR3. CDR3 loop: CASSVEGTGANEQYF. For the CDR3, the DNA is TGTGCCAGCAGCGTAGAGGGGACAGGGGCGAACGAGCAGTACTTC. The variable domain in full, with the rest retrieved from reference TRBV9 and TRBJ2-7, is DSGVTQTPKHLITATGQRVTLRCSPRSGDLSVYWYQQSLDQGLQFLIQYYNGEERAKGNILERFSAQQFPDLHSELNLSSLELGDSALYFCASSVEGTGANEQYFGPGTRLTVT.

The chain joins TRBV9 to TRBJ2-3; weak D call: TRBD2 (6 bases). The V and J ends lost 2 bases and 5 bases respectively, with 12 bases between them. The CDR3 consists of 14 residues. Germline-derived CDR1 and CDR2 are SGDLS and YYNGEE. CDR3 protein: CASSVGGNGDTQYF. The CDR3 DNA is TGTGCCAGCAGCGTCGGCGGGAACGGAGATACGCAGTATTTT.